This TCR beta chain emerged from a study of post-analysis software for immune sequencing data. Study conclusions and caveats: Samples sharing a preparation batch grouped tightly together when assessed by F measure. Patients showed TRBV5-6, TRBV5-1 and TRBV20-1 among five TRBV segments more frequent than in controls.

Unique molecular identifiers had been added to the TCR beta cDNA libraries. From approximately 0.95 to 9.8 million T cells, about 500,000 cDNA molecules were obtained. TCRdb re-called the PCR reads through MiXCR, storing one row per CDR3 protein. The sample holds hundreds of thousands of distinct CDR3 sequences, roughly 29% seen once. In this sample, this clonotype turned up a few times. What it binds is unknown. The CDR3 extends over 14 amino acids. Germline-derived CDR1 and CDR2 are MNHEY and SMNVEV (reference sequence). V dropped 5 bases and J dropped 0 bases, with 11 bases sitting between them. The chain is built from TRBV27 and TRBJ2-7; perhaps TRBD1 as D (6 bases). Source material: blood. The source of this sequence is a girl aged 10 to 17 with multiple sclerosis. CDR3 sequence reads: CASSRQELSYEQYF. CDR3 in DNA: TGTGCCAGCAGTCGACAGGAGCTCTCCTACGAGCAGTACTTC.